The next 28 T cell receptor beta chains were all read from a single sample in a study of blood T cell repertoires in COVID-19. Only in-frame clones appear in the TCRdb table, and some are missing; sequencing was by immunoSEQ multiplex PCR. The repertoire holds 150,000 or so clones, with just under 85% as singletons. The material sequenced was peripheral blood. These receptors all stem from an elderly woman with acute or convalescent COVID-19.

Here the CDR3 reads CASSSRQGANYGYTF. CDR3 bases: TGTGCCAGCAGCTCGCGACAGGGGGCGAACTATGGCTACACCTTC. The chain combines TRBV5-8 with TRBJ1-2; 10 nucleotides agree with TRBD1. J lost 2 bases, V lost 3 bases, and 4 bases had no gene match. Germline loops: CDR1 SGHTS, CDR2 YDEGEE. The CDR3 contains 15 residues.

The genes are TRBV9 and TRBJ1-2; TRBD1 might be the D (6 bases). The V end was cut by 3 bases, the J end by 2 bases, with 11 bases between. Per the germline V gene, CDR1 is SGDLS and CDR2 is YYNGEE. The CDR3 extends over 14 amino acids. The CDR3 DNA sequence: TGTGCCAGCAGCGAAGGGACATTCAACTATGGCTACACCTTC. Its translation: CASSEGTFNYGYTF.

This clone has just one count. V usage is TRBV18 and J usage is TRBJ2-1; 13 nucleotides match TRBD2. CDR1 KGHSH and CDR2 LQKENI come from the germline V gene. Trimming cost V 0 bases and J 3 bases; bases outside gene matches: 11. This CDR3 region has 20 residues. CDR3: CASSPPGPPGLAGSYNEQFF. The CDR3 nucleotides are TGTGCCAGCTCACCACCGGGACCGCCGGGACTAGCGGGGAGCTACAATGAGCAGTTCTTC.

The chain's CDR3 is CASSLGQGAITEAFF. CDR3 nucleotide sequence: TGTGCCAGCTCACTAGGACAGGGGGCTATAACTGAAGCTTTCTTT. The V and J genes are TRBV18 and TRBJ1-1; 11 nucleotides line up with TRBD1. Germline V gene data show CDR1 as KGHSH and CDR2 as LQKENI. The ends lost 4 bases at V and 5 bases at J; junction bases unmatched: 6. This CDR3 has 15 amino acids.

This clone was found a few times. The V and J genes are TRBV5-8 and TRBJ1-1; the D is unclear. CDR1 and CDR2 from the germline V gene are SGHTS and YDEGEE. This CDR3 region has 14 residues. The ends were cut back, 4 bases at V and 7 bases at J, with 17 bases in the middle. The CDR3 DNA is TGTGCCAGCAGCCCGGGAGAGCGAGGGCTTGAAGCTTTCTTT. Translating it yields CASSPGERGLEAFF.

This clone occurred once. The chain carries TRBV5-1 and TRBJ1-2; D gene uncertain. The CDR3 is 14 residues long. Trimming shortened V by 1 base and J by 0 bases, and 7 bases separated the two germline ends. In germline, CDR1 is SGHRS, CDR2 YFSETQ. The CDR3 is CASSLTGTNYGYTF. DNA of the CDR3: TGCGCCAGCAGCTTGACGGGAACTAACTATGGCTACACCTTC.

The chain carries TRBV4-1 and TRBJ1-4; no reliable D call. CDR1 and CDR2 from the germline V gene are MGHRA and YSYEKL. V was pared by 6 bases and J by 8 bases, with 16 bases between. This CDR3 region has 14 residues. CDR3 sequence reads: CASSPAPGREKLFF. DNA for the CDR3: TGCGCCAGCAGTCCCGCCCCGGGAAGGGAAAAACTGTTTTTT.

This sequence joins TRBV3-1 (or the pseudogene TRBV3-2) and TRBJ1-2; D gene ambiguous. Germline V gene data show CDR1 as LGHDT and CDR2 as YNNKEL (reference sequence). This CDR3 is 12 amino acids long. Trimming took 3 bases from V and 8 from J, leaving 10 bases between them. The CDR3 spells CASSQGFQGYTF. CDR3 DNA: TGTGCCAGCAGCCAGGGCTTCCAGGGCTACACCTTC.

The chain uses TRBV6-2 or TRBV6-3 and TRBJ2-3; the D gene is possibly TRBD2 (6 bases). CDR3 length: 12 amino acids. The V end was cut by 6 bases, the J end by 6 bases, with 10 bases between. Germline V gene data show CDR1 as MNHEY and CDR2 as SVGEGT. The CDR3 loop is CASSPEGDTQYF. As DNA, the CDR3 is TGTGCCAGCAGCCCGGAGGGGGATACGCAGTATTTT.

The chain combines TRBV7-3 with TRBJ2-7, with 7 positions matching TRBD1. This CDR3 is 13 amino acids long. Germline lookup yields CDR1 SGHTA and CDR2 FQGTGA. The V gene end was trimmed by 4 bases and the J gene end by 5 bases; junction bases not matched to a gene: 5. DNA of the CDR3: TGTGCCAGCAGCTCCGACAGGGAAGACGAGCAGTACTTC. Encoded protein: CASSSDREDEQYF.

As regards this clone: Its ends do not fully match the called genes, so a read error is possible. CDR3: CASSSLSGTSSQPQHF. The CDR3 DNA reads as TGTGCCAGCAGCTCGCTGAGCGGGACTAGCAGTCAGCCCCAGCATTTT. V usage is TRBV5-6 and J usage is TRBJ1-5; TRBD1 is a possible D gene (5 bases). This CDR3 has 16 amino acids. Germline V CDR1 and CDR2: SGHDT, YYEEEE.

This clone was picked up a small number of times. The V gene is TRBV29-1, the J gene TRBJ1-2, with D possibly matching TRBD1 (5 bases). Trimming pared 6 bases from V and 5 bases from J, leaving 16 bases between. CDR1 is SQVTM and CDR2 is ANQGSEA in the germline V gene. The CDR3 spans 13 residues. The CDR3 loop reads CSVRTGTHYGYTF. CDR3 DNA: TGCAGCGTACGGACCGGGACTCATTATGGCTACACCTTC. The full variable domain, completed using reference TRBV29-1 and TRBJ1-2, is SAVISQKPSRDICQRGTSLTIQCQVDSQVTMMFWYRQQPGQSLTLIATANQGSEATYESGFVIDKFPISRPNLTFSTLTVSNMSPEDSSIYLCSVRTGTHYGYTFGSGTRLTVV.

This clone was picked up one time. The chain uses TRBV27 and TRBJ1-2; 8 nucleotides match TRBD1. The germline V gene has CDR1 MNHEY and CDR2 SMNVEV (reference sequence). The trim removed 6 bases at V and 0 bases at J, leaving 6 bases unmatched. There are 15 residues in the CDR3. Here the CDR3 DNA reads TGTGCCAGCAGCCCCCTGGACAGGGCTAACTATGGCTACACCTTC. Amino acids: CASSPLDRANYGYTF.

This chain joins TRBV14 and TRBJ1-2, with D uncertain. Trimming removed 0 bases at V and 7 bases at J, with 9 bases between. This CDR3 has 13 amino acids. Germline loops: CDR1 SGHDN, CDR2 FVKESK. Here the CDR3 reads CASSQDAGSGYTF. DNA for the CDR3: TGTGCCAGCAGCCAAGATGCGGGCTCTGGCTACACCTTC.

This clone has only a few counts. This chain connects TRBV19 to TRBJ1-2, with TRBD1 matching 7 bases. Trimming removed 6 bases from V and 6 bases from J; junction bases left unmatched: 7. CDR3 length: 13 residues. Looked up from germline, CDR1 is LNHDA and CDR2 is SQIVND (reference sequence). For the CDR3, the DNA is TGTGCCAGTAGAAAGGAAGGGGGCGATGGCTACACCTTC. Translating gives CASRKEGGDGYTF.

The V call is TRBV6-6, the J call TRBJ1-1; a weak D match, TRBD1 (5 bases). Trimming removed 5 bases from V and 4 bases from J, with 11 bases in between. The CDR3 sequence is 13 residues long. Germline loops: CDR1 MNHNY, CDR2 SVGAGI (reference sequence). The CDR3 protein is CASSSTGSTEAFF. CDR3 bases: TGTGCCAGCAGTAGCACAGGTTCCACTGAAGCTTTCTTT.

V gene TRBV6-2 or TRBV6-3 combines with J gene TRBJ2-3, with TRBD1 identical over 9 bases. The CDR3 contains 16 residues. Germline V CDR1 and CDR2: MNHEY, SVGEGT. Germline trimming cut 5 bases from V and 1 base from J; bases unmatched to any gene: 7. The CDR3 here is CASSADRGIGTDTQYF. CDR3 coding DNA: TGTGCCAGCAGTGCGGACAGGGGAATTGGCACAGATACGCAGTATTTT.

This clone was observed a single time. In DNA form, the CDR3 reads TGTGCCAGCAGCCACTACGAGCAGTACTTC. Translating gives CASSHYEQYF. The chain links TRBV11-2 to TRBJ2-7; no firm D call. There are 10 residues in the CDR3. The V and J ends lost 5 bases and 3 bases respectively, with 2 bases between them. CDR1 and CDR2 (germline): SGHAT, FQNNGV.

The V call is TRBV4-1, the J call TRBJ1-4, with unresolved D. This CDR3 is built from 16 residues. CDR1 is MGHRA, CDR2 YSYEKL, per germline. The germline V and J ends were trimmed by 3 bases and 8 bases, with 19 bases remaining between them. This CDR3 reads CASSHYQRGRNEKLFF. The CDR3 DNA is TGCGCCAGCAGCCATTACCAACGAGGGAGGAACGAAAAACTGTTTTTT.

The chain carries TRBV4-2 and TRBJ1-2; possible D gene TRBD1, 6 bases. V dropped 6 bases and J dropped 14 bases, with 16 bases sitting between them. This CDR3 is 11 amino acids long. CDR1 and CDR2 from the germline V gene are LGHNA and YNFKEQ. The CDR3 region is CASRGGREDTF. The CDR3 DNA is TGTGCCAGCAGAGGGGGGCGGGAGGATACCTTC.

The chain has TRBV4-1 and TRBJ1-2; TRBD1 is a possible D gene (5 bases). This CDR3 spans 14 amino acids. The germline CDR1 and CDR2 sequences are MGHRA and YSYEKL. V shed 4 bases and J shed 9 bases, with 18 bases lying between them. The CDR3 DNA reads TGCGCCAGCAGCCCAGTTGGGGGGACCAGTAGCTACACCTTC. This translates into CASSPVGGTSSYTF.

The chain joins TRBV19 to TRBJ2-3; TRBD2 aligns across 7 bases. Germline values: CDR1 LNHDA, CDR2 SQIVND (reference sequence). Germline trimming cut 10 bases from V and 0 bases from J; bases unmatched to any gene: 10. This CDR3 region has 15 residues. CDR3 nucleotide sequence: TGTGCCACCAAGCTCAGCGGGGTGAGCACAGATACGCAGTATTTT. As protein: CATKLSGVSTDTQYF.

The chain recombines TRBV7-9 with TRBJ2-5; 8 positions agree with TRBD2. Germline V gene data show CDR1 as SEHNR and CDR2 as FQNEAQ (reference sequence). V was pared by 2 bases and J by 2 bases, with 1 base of the junction left unmatched. This CDR3 comprises 14 residues. CDR3 protein: CASSLIAGQETQYF. The CDR3 DNA reads as TGTGCCAGCAGCTTAATAGCGGGGCAAGAGACCCAGTACTTC.

The CDR3 sequence is CASRIQGLPESPLHF. In DNA, the CDR3 is TGTGCCAGCAGGATCCAGGGTCTCCCAGAATCACCCCTCCACTTT. The gene calls are TRBV3-1 (or the pseudogene TRBV3-2) and TRBJ1-6; tentatively, D is TRBD1 (5 bases). The CDR3 runs to 15 residues. Trimming left V 6 bases short and J 10 bases short, with 19 bases between. Germline V gene data show CDR1 as LGHDT and CDR2 as YNNKEL (reference sequence).

The rearrangement joins TRBV6-5 to TRBJ2-4; 7 positions match TRBD1. V lost 5 bases and J lost 0; bases outside the gene matches: 1. CDR3 size: 14 residues. Per germline, CDR1 MNHEY and CDR2 SVGAGI. The CDR3 protein is CASSRQGAKNIQYF. CDR3 DNA: TGTGCCAGCAGTCGACAGGGAGCCAAAAACATTCAGTACTTC.

The chain recombines TRBV6-2 or TRBV6-3 with TRBJ2-1; 7 bases match TRBD1. Germline V gene lookup returns CDR1 MNHEY and CDR2 SVGEGT. There are 15 residues in the CDR3. The J segment lost 6 bases and the V segment lost 4 bases, leaving 9 bases of the junction unmatched. As DNA, the CDR3 is TGTGCCAGCAGTTCCGACAGGGCGACCTCCAATGAGCAGTTCTTC. Encoded protein: CASSSDRATSNEQFF.

The chain recombines TRBV14 with TRBJ2-1; TRBD2 matches 8 bases. CDR1 is SGHDN, CDR2 FVKESK, per germline. The V segment lost 4 bases and the J segment 5 bases; nucleotides outside the gene matches: 4. This CDR3 comprises 14 residues. CDR3 in amino acids: CASSRRGLDNEQFF. The CDR3 region has the DNA TGTGCCAGCAGCCGACGGGGACTAGACAATGAGCAGTTCTTC. The variable domain in full, with the rest retrieved from reference TRBV14 and TRBJ2-1, is EAGVTQFPSHSVIEKGQTVTLRCDPISGHDNLYWYRRVMGKEIKFLLHFVKESKQDESGMPNNRFLAERTGGTYSTLKVQPAELEDSGVYFCASSRRGLDNEQFFGPGTRLTVL.

The gene calls are TRBV9 and TRBJ1-2, with D maybe TRBD1 (5 bases). The CDR3 is 11 amino acids. Trimming took 8 bases from V and 4 from J, leaving 9 bases between them. CDR1 and CDR2 from the germline V gene are SGDLS and YYNGEE. The chain's CDR3 is CASGGAYGYTF. The CDR3 DNA reads TGTGCCAGTGGAGGGGCCTATGGCTACACCTTC.